The 29 T cell receptor beta chains below come from one sample, sequenced in a study of T cell responses to AZD1222 COVID-19 vaccine. The repertoire was sequenced with immunoSEQ multiplex PCR; TCRdb's copy has only in-frame clones and lacks some. The profile covers some 140,000 clones, with 80% to 90% appearing a single time and 1.9% taken by the ten largest. Sequenced here: peripheral blood, sampled on day 0 of AZD1222 vaccination. The receptors come from an adult in good health.

The chain couples TRBV28 to TRBJ2-2, with D perhaps matching TRBD2 (6 bases). Per germline, CDR1 MDHEN and CDR2 SYDVKM. Between the trimmed V and J ends, which lost 8 bases and 0 bases, there was a span of 13 bases. There are 15 residues in the CDR3. The DNA of the CDR3 is TGTGCCAGCCGTTCTAGCGTTTCGAACACCGGGGAGCTGTTTTTT. Its protein is CASRSSVSNTGELFF.

The chain couples TRBV5-5 to TRBJ1-1, with D possibly TRBD1 on 6 matching bases. The length of the CDR3 is 14 residues. The germline CDR1 and CDR2 sequences are SGHKS and YYEKEE (reference sequence). The germline V and J ends were trimmed by 0 bases and 7 bases, with 13 bases remaining between them. This CDR3 is CASSLVATGLEAFF. DNA of the CDR3: TGTGCCAGCAGCTTGGTAGCGACAGGCCTTGAAGCTTTCTTT.

This chain links TRBV5-4 with TRBJ2-3, with D perhaps TRBD1 (7 bases). Germline V gene data show CDR1 as SGHNT and CDR2 as YYREEE (reference sequence). Trimming took 1 base from V and 5 from J, leaving 14 bases between them. There are 15 residues in the CDR3. The CDR3 sequence: CASSLPQGGGDTQYF. In DNA form, the CDR3 reads TGTGCCAGCAGCTTGCCCCAGGGGGGTGGAGATACGCAGTATTTT.

This clone was found many times. The chain links TRBV9 to TRBJ1-2; D is possibly TRBD1 (5 bases). V lost 3 bases to trimming and J lost 3 bases, with 12 bases between them. The CDR3 sequence is 14 residues long. Germline CDR1 is SGDLS and CDR2 is YYNGEE. CDR3 region: CASSAGQGDYGYTF. The CDR3 DNA follows: TGTGCCAGCAGCGCCGGACAAGGCGACTATGGCTACACCTTC.

This rearrangement joins TRBV15 to TRBJ2-3; the D is unclear. Trimming cost V 0 bases and J 0 bases, with 4 bases left between them. Germline V gives CDR1 LNHNV, CDR2 YYDKDF (reference sequence). The CDR3 covers 14 residues. In nucleotides, the CDR3 is TGTGCCACCAGCAGAGAGGCTAGCACAGATACGCAGTATTTT. Its translation is CATSREASTDTQYF.

This chain connects TRBV11-2 to TRBJ1-1; D possibly corresponds to TRBD1 (5 bases). CDR1 SGHAT and CDR2 FQNNGV come from the germline V gene. The CDR3 has 16 residues. V lost 8 bases and J lost 1, with 20 bases in between. This chain's CDR3 is CASFWGRGGKNTEAFF. CDR3 DNA: TGTGCCAGCTTCTGGGGGAGGGGTGGGAAGAACACTGAAGCTTTCTTT.

The V gene is TRBV11-2, the J gene TRBJ2-5; 10 nucleotides match TRBD2. The CDR3 length is 15 residues. The germline V gene has CDR1 SGHAT and CDR2 FQNNGV. Trimming cost V 4 bases and J 5 bases; bases outside gene matches: 7. The CDR3 DNA reads TGTGCCAGCAGCTCGTCGACTAGCGGGCTGGAGACCCAGTACTTC. As protein: CASSSSTSGLETQYF.

The chain links TRBV6-5 to TRBJ2-7; 8 bases map to TRBD1. V dropped 6 bases and J dropped 3; count of bases not matched to a gene: 10. This CDR3 contains 15 residues. The germline V gene encodes CDR1 MNHEY and CDR2 SVGAGI. The DNA of the CDR3 is TGTGCCAGCAGCCTCCCCGGACAGGGCTTCTACGAGCAGTACTTC. Protein product: CASSLPGQGFYEQYF.

The chain employs TRBV6-5 and TRBJ1-4; D is unclear. V dropped 6 bases and J dropped 8 bases, with 7 bases sitting between them. Germline values: CDR1 MNHEY, CDR2 SVGAGI. The CDR3 loop spans 11 amino acids. CDR3 nucleotide sequence: TGTGCCAGCAGGCGCGGAGAAAAACTGTTTTTT. Its translation is CASRRGEKLFF.

This clone has just one count. This rearrangement joins TRBV7-3 to TRBJ2-1, with D perhaps TRBD1 or TRBD2 (5 bases each). The germline V and J ends were trimmed by 5 bases and 13 bases, with 30 bases remaining between them. The CDR3 has 17 amino acids. In germline, CDR1 is SGHTA, CDR2 FQGTGA. The CDR3 DNA reads TGTGCCAGCAGCCCGCAAGGGACCGCGTCCCGTAGTATGAGTCAGTTCTTC. This encodes CASSPQGTASRSMSQFF.

CDR3 DNA sequence: TGTGCCAGCAGCTCCTATCCCCCCAACAGGGGCCTCAATCAGCCCCAGCATTTT. Amino acid sequence: CASSSYPPNRGLNQPQHF. The V and J genes are TRBV7-9 and TRBJ1-5; TRBD1 aligns across 7 bases. Trimming took 4 bases from V and 3 from J; bases not matched to a gene: 15. CDR1 SEHNR and CDR2 FQNEAQ come from the germline V gene (reference sequence). There are 18 residues in the CDR3.

The chain has TRBV5-5 and TRBJ2-2; TRBD1 matches 7 bases. This CDR3 region has 16 residues. V lost 4 bases to trimming and J lost 5 bases; unmatched junction nucleotides: 11. Looked up from germline, CDR1 is SGHKS and CDR2 is YYEKEE (reference sequence). Here the CDR3 reads CASSADRAFGTGELFF. The CDR3, as DNA: TGTGCCAGCAGCGCCGACAGGGCCTTTGGTACCGGGGAGCTGTTTTTT.

V and J are TRBV6-4 and TRBJ1-2; a possible D gene is TRBD1 (6 bases). Germline CDR1 and CDR2: MRHNA and SNTAGT. This CDR3 is built from 13 residues. The V and J ends lost 2 bases and 8 bases respectively, with 12 bases between them. This chain's CDR3 is CASSDGGALGYTF. The CDR3 region has the DNA TGTGCCAGCAGTGACGGGGGGGCGCTGGGCTACACCTTC.

The chain combines TRBV19 with TRBJ2-2; 13 bases line up with TRBD2. V lost 1 base and J lost 7; bases outside the gene matches: 3. The CDR3 has 16 residues. CDR1 and CDR2 from the germline V gene are LNHDA and SQIVND (reference sequence). As DNA, the CDR3 is TGTGCCAGTAGTATAGGACTAGCGGGAGGAGGCGGGGAGCTGTTTTTT. It specifies CASSIGLAGGGGELFF. The whole variable domain, remainder taken from reference TRBV19 and TRBJ2-2, is DGGITQSPKYLFRKEGQNVTLSCEQNLNHDAMYWYRQDPGQGLRLIYYSQIVNDFQKGDIAEGYSVSREKKESFPLTVTSAQKNPTAFYLCASSIGLAGGGGELFFGEGSRLTVL.

The chain combines TRBV5-1 with TRBJ2-7, with no clear D. This CDR3 region has 13 residues. The V gene's germline CDR1 is SGHRS and CDR2 YFSETQ. The ends were cut back, 4 bases at V and 2 bases at J, with 10 bases in the middle. CDR3 in amino acids: CASSLRAPYEQYF. CDR3 coding DNA: TGCGCCAGCAGCCTCCGGGCCCCCTACGAGCAGTACTTC.

J is TRBJ1-2 and V is TRBV7-9; D is possibly TRBD1 (6 bases). The CDR3 extends over 14 amino acids. V was pared by 1 base and J by 2 bases, with 8 bases between. From germline, CDR1 is SEHNR and CDR2 FQNEAQ (reference sequence). DNA for the CDR3: TGTGCCAGCAGCTTAGGGCAGGGGAACTATGGCTACACCTTC. Translation: CASSLGQGNYGYTF. The complete variable domain, with remaining parts taken from reference TRBV7-9 and TRBJ1-2, reads DTGVSQNPRHKITKRGQNVTFRCDPISEHNRLYWYRQTLGQGPEFLTYFQNEAQLEKSRLLSDRFSAERPKGSFSTLEIQRTEQGDSAMYLCASSLGQGNYGYTFGSGTRLTVV.

The rearrangement uses TRBV18 and TRBJ1-2, with TRBD1 matching over 9 bases. Germline V CDR1 and CDR2: KGHSH, LQKENI. This CDR3 spans 15 amino acids. V was clipped by 0 bases and J by 7 bases; unmatched bases: 6. CDR3 amino acids: CASSPPLTGGRGYTF. The CDR3, as DNA: TGTGCCAGCTCACCACCCCTCACAGGGGGCCGTGGCTACACCTTC.

This chain links TRBV13 with TRBJ1-1; tentatively, D is TRBD1 (6 bases). CDR1 is PRHDT and CDR2 is FYEKMQ in the germline V gene (reference sequence). CDR3 length: 12 amino acids. With 3 bases removed from V and 11 bases from J, the gap between germline ends came to 13 bases. The CDR3 DNA follows: TGTGCCAGCAGCTTCCGGGGGCTTTTGGCTTTCTTT. It yields the protein CASSFRGLLAFF.

The chain is built from TRBV6-5 and TRBJ1-1; the match to TRBD1 covers 7 bases. V was clipped by 4 bases and J by 2 bases; unmatched bases: 7. Germline V gives CDR1 MNHEY, CDR2 SVGAGI. The CDR3 extends over 15 amino acids. CDR3 nucleotides: TGTGCCAGCAGTTCCGCAGGACAGGACAACACTGAAGCTTTCTTT. This sequence encodes CASSSAGQDNTEAFF.

The chain uses TRBV4-1 and TRBJ2-1; 11 bases are shared with TRBD2. The CDR3 is 15 amino acids. Germline V gene sequence: CDR1 MGHRA, CDR2 YSYEKL. Trimming took 2 bases from V and 3 from J; bases not matched to a gene: 0. CDR3 amino acids: CASSQLAGGYNEQFF. CDR3 nucleotide sequence: TGCGCCAGCAGCCAACTAGCGGGAGGCTACAATGAGCAGTTCTTC.

This clone was recorded only once. The J gene is TRBJ1-4, the V gene TRBV25-1; 12 nucleotides align to TRBD1. The CDR3 extends over 17 amino acids. Germline V CDR1 and CDR2: MGHDK, SYGVNS. With V trimmed by 3 bases and J by 2 bases, 4 bases remained unmatched. The CDR3 bases are TGTGCCAGCAGTGATTGGGGACAGGGGGCGACTAATGAAAAACTGTTTTTT. Its protein product is CASSDWGQGATNEKLFF.

This rearrangement joins TRBV21-1 to TRBJ2-5; no check of the table's D call, TRBD2, against the DNA was made. TRBV21-1 has pseudogene status. The length of the CDR3 is 18 residues. CDR3 protein: CASSKRGLAGRWEETQYF. The CDR3 DNA sequence: TGTGCCAGCAGCAAACGTGGACTAGCCGGGAGATGGGAAGAGACCCAGTACTTC.

V is TRBV19 and J is TRBJ1-2; D not certain. Per germline, CDR1 LNHDA and CDR2 SQIVND (reference sequence). The length of the CDR3 is 15 residues. V lost 5 bases and J lost 1, with 14 bases in between. CDR3 protein: CASSPVGRNNYGYTF. CDR3 nucleotide sequence: TGTGCCAGTAGTCCCGTCGGCAGGAATAACTATGGCTACACCTTC.

V gene TRBV30 combines with J gene TRBJ1-2; weak D call: TRBD1 (5 bases). The CDR3 has 15 amino acids. V gave up 3 bases and J gave up 7 bases, with 21 bases separating them. CDR1 is GTSNPN, CDR2 SVGIG, per germline (reference sequence). The chain's CDR3 is CAWSVPDINRGGYTF. The CDR3 coding sequence is TGTGCCTGGAGCGTCCCGGACATCAACCGCGGTGGCTACACCTTC.

The CDR3 sequence: CASRLDRAGNTIYF. The DNA of the CDR3 is TGTGCCAGCAGACTCGACAGGGCTGGAAACACCATATATTTT. This sequence joins TRBV6-5 and TRBJ1-3; the match to TRBD1 covers 7 bases. Germline loops: CDR1 MNHEY, CDR2 SVGAGI. J lost 2 bases, V lost 6 bases, and 4 bases had no gene match. The length of the CDR3 is 14 residues.

The J gene is TRBJ1-3, the V gene TRBV6-5; 8 positions match TRBD1. This CDR3 is built from 16 residues. Per the germline V gene, CDR1 is MNHEY and CDR2 is SVGAGI. V shed 0 bases and J 4 bases; nucleotides not matched to a gene: 5. This CDR3 reads CASSYSQGARGNTIYF. The CDR3 nucleotides are TGTGCCAGCAGTTACTCGCAGGGGGCAAGAGGAAACACCATATATTTT.

The chain joins TRBV19 to TRBJ2-2, with 8 bases lining up with TRBD1. Germline lookup yields CDR1 LNHDA and CDR2 SQIVND (reference sequence). With 5 bases clipped from V and 0 bases from J, the junction kept 5 bases outside the gene matches. The CDR3 covers 16 residues. The chain's CDR3 is CASSVTGDTNTGELFF. The CDR3 DNA reads TGTGCCAGTAGTGTGACAGGGGATACGAACACCGGGGAGCTGTTTTTT.

The chain employs TRBV7-6 and TRBJ2-1; tentatively, D is TRBD1 or TRBD2 (6 bases each). V lost 5 bases and J lost 8, with 25 bases in between. Per the germline V gene, CDR1 is SGHVS and CDR2 is FNYEAQ. This CDR3 region has 17 residues. The CDR3 here is CASSLTSYPRGVDEQFF. As DNA, the CDR3 is TGTGCCAGCAGCCTCACCTCCTATCCAAGGGGGGTGGATGAGCAGTTCTTC. The variable domain in full, completed from reference TRBV7-6 and TRBJ2-1, reads GAGVSQSPRYKVTKRGQDVALRCDPISGHVSLYWYRQALGQGPEFLTYFNYEAQQDKSGLPNDRFSAERPEGSISTLTIQRTEQRDSAMYRCASSLTSYPRGVDEQFFGPGTRLTVL.

This chain joins TRBV18 and TRBJ2-3; tentative D call: TRBD1 (6 bases). Germline V gives CDR1 KGHSH, CDR2 LQKENI. Between the trimmed V and J ends, which lost 6 bases and 3 bases, there was a span of 16 bases. The CDR3 contains 15 residues. CDR3 region: CASSQTGMGTDTQYF. CDR3 coding DNA: TGTGCCAGCTCCCAAACAGGGATGGGGACAGATACGCAGTATTTT.